What follows are 23 T cell receptor beta chains derived from one specimen sequenced in a study of T cell changes during pregnancy in multiple sclerosis. The table came from immunoSEQ multiplex PCR; TCRdb's copy has only in-frame clones and leaves some out. This sample carries 95,000 to 110,000 clones, around 94% of them seen once, and the ten largest clones take about 0.89%. The starting material was peripheral blood, obtained after pregnancy. These receptors were obtained from a female donor with multiple sclerosis, enrolled in a pregnancy study.

This chain connects TRBV15 to TRBJ2-2; no definite D call. Germline V gene lookup returns CDR1 LNHNV and CDR2 YYDKDF (reference sequence). Between the trimmed V and J ends, which lost 5 bases and 4 bases, there was a span of 11 bases. The CDR3 totals 14 residues. The CDR3 DNA is TGTGCCACCAGCTTTAGACAAGCCACCGGGGAGCTGTTTTTT. This encodes CATSFRQATGELFF.

The V gene is TRBV5-4, the J gene TRBJ1-1, with TRBD1 identical over 8 bases. The J segment lost 3 bases and the V segment lost 4 bases, leaving 11 bases of the junction unmatched. From germline, CDR1 is SGHNT and CDR2 YYREEE (reference sequence). This CDR3 contains 16 residues. The CDR3 loop is CASSAPTGDFDTEAFF. Here the CDR3 DNA reads TGTGCCAGCAGCGCCCCGACAGGGGATTTCGACACTGAAGCTTTCTTT.

The gene calls are TRBV9 and TRBJ2-1; weak D call: TRBD1 (8 bases). Germline-derived CDR1 and CDR2 are SGDLS and YYNGEE. Trimming stripped 0 bases from V and 10 bases from J, with 14 bases between. This CDR3 is built from 14 residues. The CDR3 loop is CASSVAYRGGEQFF. The CDR3 bases are TGTGCCAGCAGCGTAGCATACAGGGGGGGCGAGCAGTTCTTC.

This chain uses TRBV5-1 with TRBJ2-5, with a possible D match to TRBD1 (5 bases). CDR3 length: 13 residues. Germline V lookup: CDR1 SGHRS, CDR2 YFSETQ. V was trimmed by 9 bases and J by 2 bases, leaving 14 bases between them. In nucleotides, the CDR3 is TGCGCCAACTTTTGGGCAGGGCAAGAGACCCAGTACTTC. This codes for CANFWAGQETQYF.

This chain connects TRBV19 to TRBJ2-7; D ambiguous. The CDR3 is made up of 13 amino acids. In germline, CDR1 is LNHDA, CDR2 SQIVND (reference sequence). The V end was cut by 5 bases, the J end by 0 bases, with 8 bases between. The CDR3 region is CASSRTVSYEQYF. The CDR3 region has the DNA TGTGCCAGTAGTCGCACGGTCTCCTACGAGCAGTACTTC.

The V call is TRBV2, the J call TRBJ2-3; the match to TRBD1 covers 7 bases. The V segment lost 9 bases and the J segment 2 bases; nucleotides outside the gene matches: 2. Germline CDR1 and CDR2: SNHLY and FYNNEI. CDR3 size: 12 residues. CDR3 protein: CARGQATDTQYF. The CDR3 nucleotides are TGTGCCAGAGGACAGGCCACAGATACGCAGTATTTT.

The J gene is TRBJ1-1, the V gene TRBV27, with 10 bases that match TRBD1. CDR3 length: 12 amino acids. V gave up 6 bases and J gave up 12 bases; unmatched junction bases: 7. In germline, CDR1 is MNHEY, CDR2 SMNVEV (reference sequence). The CDR3 nucleotides are TGTGCCAGCAGCGACAGGGGGCGCGGCCCTTTCTTT. This sequence encodes CASSDRGRGPFF.

V is TRBV7-3 and J is TRBJ2-2; TRBD1 is a possible D gene (5 bases). This CDR3 comprises 14 residues. V was trimmed by 2 bases and J by 6 bases, leaving 10 bases between them. CDR1 is SGHTA and CDR2 is FQGTGA in the germline V gene. The CDR3 DNA reads TGTGCCAGCAGCTTACCCCAGGGCCCCGGGGAGCTGTTTTTT. It yields the protein CASSLPQGPGELFF.

This chain connects TRBV4-3 to TRBJ1-1; D may be TRBD1 (6 bases). This CDR3 spans 14 amino acids. The V end was cut by 4 bases, the J end by 4 bases, with 13 bases between. Germline V gene data show CDR1 as LGHNA and CDR2 as YSLEER. This chain's CDR3 is CASSLQGSGTEAFF. Written as DNA, the CDR3 is TGCGCCAGCAGCCTTCAGGGGTCGGGCACTGAAGCTTTCTTT.

The CDR3, as DNA: TGCGCCAGCAGTGAGTCTACGGCAGGGGGCCTTTTCACCGGGGAGCTGTTTTTT. Protein product: CASSESTAGGLFTGELFF. The chain has TRBV10-1 and TRBJ2-2, with 8 bases that match TRBD1. Unmatched junction bases numbered 10, after V lost 0 bases and J lost 4 bases. There are 18 residues in the CDR3. Germline values: CDR1 WNHNN, CDR2 SYGVQD (reference sequence).

This chain connects TRBV6-6 to TRBJ1-2; the match to TRBD1 covers 7 bases. V lost 0 bases, J lost 6 bases, and 4 bases stayed unmatched. CDR1 is MNHNY, CDR2 SVGAGI, per germline (reference sequence). The CDR3 sequence is 14 residues long. CDR3 nucleotides: TGTGCCAGCAGTTACTCGCGGGACAGTAATGGCTACACCTTC. It specifies CASSYSRDSNGYTF.

The J gene is TRBJ2-5, the V gene TRBV10-1; 12 bases map to TRBD2. CDR1 WNHNN and CDR2 SYGVQD come from the germline V gene (reference sequence). CDR3 length equals 15 residues. With V trimmed by 4 bases and J by 3 bases, 3 bases remained unmatched. CDR3: CASSGTSGAKETQYF. The CDR3, as DNA: TGCGCCAGCAGTGGGACTAGCGGGGCCAAAGAGACCCAGTACTTC.

J is TRBJ1-1 and V is TRBV7-8, with a possible D match to TRBD1 (5 bases). The CDR3 spans 12 residues. The germline V gene encodes CDR1 SGHVS and CDR2 FQNEAQ. Trimming left V 7 bases short and J 3 bases short, with 9 bases between. Written as DNA, the CDR3 is TGTGCCAGCATGGGGCGACACACTGAAGCTTTCTTT. Protein product: CASMGRHTEAFF.

This sequence joins TRBV9 and TRBJ1-3; D is uncertain. CDR1 and CDR2 from the germline V gene are SGDLS and YYNGEE. V was pared by 0 bases and J by 0 bases, with 4 bases between. The length of the CDR3 is 14 residues. CDR3 amino acids: CASSVESSGNTIYF. The CDR3 DNA follows: TGTGCCAGCAGCGTAGAGAGCTCTGGAAACACCATATATTTT.

The genes are TRBV18 and TRBJ2-3, with D possibly matching TRBD2 (5 bases). The V gene's germline CDR1 is KGHSH and CDR2 LQKENI. CDR3 length equals 18 residues. V was trimmed by 0 bases and J by 0 bases, leaving 16 bases between them. The CDR3 DNA reads TGTGCCAGCTCACCACCGGAGACCTGGGGAGTTAGCACAGATACGCAGTATTTT. Translation gives CASSPPETWGVSTDTQYF.

The chain recombines TRBV11-1 with TRBJ2-3; 9 bases agree with TRBD2. CDR1 and CDR2 from the germline V gene are SGHAT and FQDESV (reference sequence). The V and J ends lost 5 bases and 6 bases, in that order; junction bases with no gene match: 15. The CDR3 covers 17 residues. CDR3 nucleotide sequence: TGTGCCAGCAGCCCGGGGATTAGCGGGAGTCCTGCCGATACGCAGTATTTT. Its protein product is CASSPGISGSPADTQYF.

The V gene is TRBV5-1, the J gene TRBJ2-3, with D possibly being TRBD2 (5 bases). CDR3 length: 14 residues. Trimming left V 0 bases short and J 4 bases short, with 9 bases between. The germline gives CDR1 SGHRS, CDR2 YFSETQ. CDR3 region: CASSLGGFPDTQYF. The CDR3 bases are TGCGCCAGCAGCTTGGGAGGGTTCCCAGATACGCAGTATTTT. Combining the CDR3 with reference TRBV5-1 and TRBJ2-3 gives the whole variable domain KAGVTQTPRYLIKTRGQQVTLSCSPISGHRSVSWYQQTPGQGLQFLFEYFSETQRNKGNFPGRFSGRQFSNSRSEMNVSTLELGDSALYLCASSLGGFPDTQYFGPGTRLTVL.

This clone came up once. The CDR3 DNA sequence: TGTGCCAGCAGCGTAGATACTGGGGGCCGAGGAAACACCATATATTTT. This gives the protein CASSVDTGGRGNTIYF. This chain joins TRBV9 and TRBJ1-3; D is perhaps TRBD1 (6 bases). Trimming took 0 bases from V and 4 from J, leaving 14 bases between them. CDR1 and CDR2 from the germline V gene are SGDLS and YYNGEE. This CDR3 region has 16 residues.

This clone occurred once. The chain joins TRBV9 to TRBJ2-2; TRBD1 aligns across 10 bases. V gave up 4 bases and J gave up 6 bases; unmatched junction bases: 9. This CDR3 is 16 amino acids long. The germline gives CDR1 SGDLS, CDR2 YYNGEE. CDR3 in DNA: TGTGCCAGCAGCCCTTGGACAGGGGGTAGCGCCGGGGAGCTGTTTTTT. It is translated as CASSPWTGGSAGELFF.

The rearrangement uses TRBV21-1 and TRBJ2-2; TRBD1 is taken as the D call from the table, unchecked against the DNA. TRBV21-1 is a documented pseudogene. The length of the CDR3 is 14 residues. The DNA of the CDR3 is TGTGCCAGCAGCCCAGACAGGGGGGACGGGGAGCTGTTTTTT. This codes for CASSPDRGDGELFF.

The V call is TRBV29-1, the J call TRBJ2-7, with D possibly TRBD1 on 5 matching bases. The CDR3 runs to 12 residues. Germline V gene sequence: CDR1 SQVTM, CDR2 ANQGSEA. Deletions cut 5 bases from V and 5 bases from J, with 13 bases between. CDR3 bases: TGCAGCGTTCGTCCAGGGATAGACGAGCAGTACTTC. This gives the protein CSVRPGIDEQYF.

The rearrangement uses TRBV27 and TRBJ2-5, with 9 bases identical to TRBD1. The CDR3 is 16 residues long. The V and J ends lost 2 bases and 1 base, in that order; junction bases with no gene match: 5. Germline CDR1 is MNHEY and CDR2 is SMNVEV (reference sequence). Here the CDR3 reads CASSLRTGAVQETQYF. DNA for the CDR3: TGTGCCAGCAGTTTAAGGACAGGGGCGGTCCAAGAGACCCAGTACTTC.

V gene TRBV19 combines with J gene TRBJ1-5; 8 bases fit TRBD1. The CDR3 has 18 amino acids. Germline V gene data show CDR1 as LNHDA and CDR2 as SQIVND (reference sequence). The V segment lost 2 bases and the J segment 1 base; nucleotides outside the gene matches: 10. The CDR3 coding sequence is TGTGCCAGTAGTATAAGGGGGGGACAGGCTGGGAGCAATCAGCCCCAGCATTTT. It yields the protein CASSIRGGQAGSNQPQHF.